One and the same sample provided the 11 T cell receptor beta chains below, sequenced in a study of T cell changes during pregnancy in multiple sclerosis. Profiled with immunoSEQ multiplex PCR; TCRdb holds only in-frame clones, not every one. Among approximately 40,000 clones listed, around 91% were seen once. The specimen comprised CD4+ T cells from peripheral blood mononuclear cells, sampled before pregnancy. Every receptor here comes from a female donor with multiple sclerosis, enrolled in a pregnancy study.

The V gene is TRBV7-2, the J gene TRBJ1-1; 8 bases line up with TRBD1. V dropped 5 bases and J dropped 1; count of bases not matched to a gene: 15. CDR1 and CDR2 (germline): SGHTA, FQGNSA. This CDR3 has 18 amino acids. This CDR3 is CASSPNRGGTGANTEAFF. CDR3 sequence (DNA): TGTGCCAGCAGCCCAAATAGAGGGGGGACAGGAGCGAACACTGAAGCTTTCTTT.

The chain uses TRBV19 and TRBJ2-2; no clear D. CDR1 is LNHDA and CDR2 is SQIVND in the germline V gene (reference sequence). This CDR3 region has 13 residues. Trimming pared 5 bases from V and 5 bases from J, leaving 9 bases between. DNA for the CDR3: TGTGCCAGTAGTTCGGTGGTGACCGGGGAGCTGTTTTTT. Its protein product is CASSSVVTGELFF.

The chain employs TRBV14 and TRBJ2-5, with D possibly matching TRBD2 (5 bases). Trimming removed 4 bases at V and 1 base at J, with 10 bases between. The CDR3 extends over 14 amino acids. Germline assignment: CDR1 SGHDN and CDR2 FVKESK. The chain's CDR3 is CASSPSGLQETQYF. CDR3 DNA: TGTGCCAGCAGCCCCAGCGGTCTCCAAGAGACCCAGTACTTC.

The chain employs TRBV4-1 and TRBJ1-6, with no clear D. This CDR3 is built from 16 residues. Trimming shortened V by 0 bases and J by 10 bases, and 16 bases separated the two germline ends. Germline values: CDR1 MGHRA, CDR2 YSYEKL. The CDR3 nucleotides read TGCGCCAGCAGCCAAGATTGGTTGGCAGGAGGGTCACCCCTCCACTTT. Translating it yields CASSQDWLAGGSPLHF.

V is TRBV9 and J is TRBJ2-1, with 10 bases lining up with TRBD2. This CDR3 has 17 amino acids. The V gene's germline CDR1 is SGDLS and CDR2 YYNGEE. The V segment lost 3 bases and the J segment 4 bases; nucleotides outside the gene matches: 10. DNA for the CDR3: TGTGCCAGCAGCGAGAGGGGGGCTAGCGGGGGTTACAATGAGCAGTTCTTC. Amino acids: CASSERGASGGYNEQFF.

The J gene is TRBJ1-4, the V gene TRBV9; 7 bases match TRBD1. The CDR3 spans 16 residues. Germline CDR1 and CDR2: SGDLS and YYNGEE. V lost 1 base and J lost 4; bases outside the gene matches: 7. The CDR3 protein is CASSVTAQGFNEKLFF. CDR3 DNA: TGTGCCAGCAGCGTAACTGCACAGGGGTTTAATGAAAAACTGTTTTTT.

The J gene is TRBJ2-5, the V gene TRBV7-2; perhaps TRBD1 as D (6 bases). V was trimmed by 4 bases and J by 6 bases, leaving 9 bases between them. The germline V gene encodes CDR1 SGHTA and CDR2 FQGNSA. The CDR3 is 12 residues long. CDR3 DNA: TGTGCCAGCAGCTCAGGGGCGAAGACCCAGTACTTC. Protein sequence: CASSSGAKTQYF.

This chain links TRBV7-2 with TRBJ2-7; weak D call: TRBD2 (6 bases). The germline gives CDR1 SGHTA, CDR2 FQGNSA. V lost 5 bases to trimming and J lost 2 bases, with 16 bases between them. This CDR3 region has 15 residues. CDR3 in amino acids: CASSLDGGFAYEQYF. The CDR3 nucleotides are TGTGCCAGCAGCCTAGACGGGGGTTTCGCCTACGAGCAGTACTTC.

The chain couples TRBV6-5 to TRBJ2-7; 10 nucleotides match TRBD2. The V gene's germline CDR1 is MNHEY and CDR2 SVGAGI. Germline trimming cut 6 bases from V and 4 bases from J; bases unmatched to any gene: 9. This CDR3 contains 15 residues. The CDR3 bases are TGTGCCAGCAGCCCAACTCCGGGACTAGCGTACGAGCAGTACTTC. Translating gives CASSPTPGLAYEQYF.

The chain couples TRBV30 to TRBJ2-5, with 9 bases lining up with TRBD1. Germline CDR1 and CDR2: GTSNPN and SVGIG (reference sequence). The CDR3 is 16 amino acids. With V trimmed by 8 bases and J by 0 bases, 13 bases remained unmatched. CDR3 DNA: TGTGCCGGAACGGTAAACAGGGGGCCGTACCAAGAGACCCAGTACTTC. It encodes CAGTVNRGPYQETQYF.

V is TRBV7-2 and J is TRBJ2-7, with 8 positions matching TRBD2. Looked up from germline, CDR1 is SGHTA and CDR2 is FQGNSA. The CDR3 is 14 residues long. The J segment lost 0 bases and the V segment lost 8 bases, leaving 6 bases of the junction unmatched. CDR3 loop: CASLLSGASYEQYF. CDR3 sequence (DNA): TGTGCCAGCTTGCTTAGCGGGGCCTCCTACGAGCAGTACTTC.